This T cell receptor beta chain was observed in a study of T cells in Graves' hyperthyroidism and ophthalmopathy. The hyperthyroidism patients had all been newly diagnosed, and their disease duration was under 2 months. Their ages ranged from 18 to 65 years. Fresh peripheral blood, 7.5 to 10 ml, yielded the PBMCs. CDR1 is SGHAT and CDR2 is FQNNGV in the germline V gene. The CDR3 runs to 17 residues. V lost 4 bases, J lost 3 bases, and 19 bases lay in between. In its sample, this clonotype was seen many times. Authors of the study amplified TCR beta CDR3 regions from RNA transcripts. The HTBI primer set served for first-round RT-PCR of the TCR CDR3. TCRdb reprocessed the multiplex PCR reads with MiXCR, giving one entry per CDR3 protein. The sample contains some 140,000 distinct CDR3 sequences, around 20% of which appear only once.

The clonotype originates from a woman between 50 and 59 years old with Graves' hyperthyroidism that later progressed to Graves' ophthalmopathy. The chain employs TRBV11-2 and TRBJ2-1; either TRBD1 or TRBD2 may supply D (5 bases each). Source material: blood. The CDR3 DNA reads TGTGCCAGCAGCTCCATCAAACCGGGACGGAACTACAATGAGCAGTTCTTC. Translating it yields CASSSIKPGRNYNEQFF.